The 9 T cell receptor beta chains reported below all come from one sample, sequenced in a study of shared clonotypes between healthy human individuals. The table came from immunoSEQ multiplex PCR; TCRdb's copy has only in-frame clones and leaves some out. This table holds 180,000 or so clones, approximately 95% found once. The sample taken for sequencing was naive CD4+ T cells sorted from blood. Subset reported: CD45RA+ positively selected. The receptors here all came from a woman aged 25 to 39 in good health.

To note about this clone: This sample also contains other DNA sequences that code for the same CDR3. This chain uses TRBV9 with TRBJ1-5, with a tentative D call TRBD1 (5 bases). This CDR3 has 15 amino acids. Per germline, CDR1 SGDLS and CDR2 YYNGEE. Trimming took off 2 bases at V and 0 bases at J, with 9 bases between the two ends. This CDR3 is CASSVGPYSNQPQHF. Here the CDR3 DNA reads TGTGCCAGCAGCGTGGGACCCTATAGCAATCAGCCCCAGCATTTT.

This sequence joins TRBV5-1 and TRBJ1-4, with no clear D. The CDR3 sequence is 14 residues long. V shed 4 bases and J shed 5 bases, with 12 bases lying between them. Per germline, CDR1 SGHRS and CDR2 YFSETQ. As DNA, the CDR3 is TGCGCCAGCAGCGACCGGGCCAACAATGAAAAACTGTTTTTT. Its protein product is CASSDRANNEKLFF.

The chain joins TRBV19 to TRBJ1-6; D is unclear. V gave up 4 bases and J gave up 11 bases, with 12 bases separating them. Germline V lookup: CDR1 LNHDA, CDR2 SQIVND (reference sequence). The CDR3 sequence is 13 residues long. The CDR3 loop is CASSTTLFAPLHF. The CDR3 coding sequence is TGTGCCAGTAGTACTACACTCTTCGCACCCCTCCACTTT. Using reference TRBV19 and TRBJ1-6 for the parts outside the CDR3, the full variable domain is DGGITQSPKYLFRKEGQNVTLSCEQNLNHDAMYWYRQDPGQGLRLIYYSQIVNDFQKGDIAEGYSVSREKKESFPLTVTSAQKNPTAFYLCASSTTLFAPLHFGNGTRLTVT.

V usage is TRBV4-2 and J usage is TRBJ1-1; no reliable D call. CDR1 and CDR2 from the germline V gene are LGHNA and YNFKEQ. Trimming removed 4 bases from V and 1 base from J, with 10 bases in between. This CDR3 region has 14 residues. CDR3 coding DNA: TGTGCCAGCAGCCCCGTATCAGGGAACACTGAAGCTTTCTTT. Translation: CASSPVSGNTEAFF.

The chain recombines TRBV9 with TRBJ2-1; D unclear. Deletions cut 0 bases from V and 2 bases from J, with 12 bases between. Germline values: CDR1 SGDLS, CDR2 YYNGEE. The CDR3 length is 16 residues. The CDR3 DNA is TGTGCCAGCAGCGTAGGGGCGGACGGTACCTACAATGAGCAGTTCTTC. This gives the protein CASSVGADGTYNEQFF.

This clone was detected only once. This sequence joins TRBV25-1 and TRBJ1-2; TRBD1 matches 8 bases. V lost 4 bases to trimming and J lost 1 base; unmatched junction nucleotides: 5. CDR1 and CDR2 (germline): MGHDK, SYGVNS. CDR3 length: 15 residues. The CDR3: CASSGLGQGNYGYTF. CDR3 nucleotides: TGTGCCAGCAGTGGGTTAGGACAGGGTAACTATGGCTACACCTTC.

DNA for the CDR3: TGCGCCAGCAGCTTGGTGCCGAACACTGAAGCTTTCTTT. Its protein is CASSLVPNTEAFF. This sequence joins TRBV5-1 and TRBJ1-1; D is unclear. Trimming removed 0 bases at V and 1 base at J, with 4 bases between. The CDR3 sequence is 13 residues long. CDR1 is SGHRS and CDR2 is YFSETQ in the germline V gene.

The J gene is TRBJ1-4, the V gene TRBV6-5, with TRBD1 matching 10 bases. Trimming took 6 bases from V and 7 from J; bases not matched to a gene: 2. CDR3 length: 13 residues. CDR1 is MNHEY and CDR2 is SVGAGI in the germline V gene. The CDR3 DNA is TGTGCCAGCAGACGACAGGGGGCTGAAAAACTGTTTTTT. Residues: CASRRQGAEKLFF.

The V gene is TRBV28, the J gene TRBJ1-2, with D perhaps TRBD1 (6 bases). This CDR3 has 16 residues. Germline CDR1 reads MDHEN; CDR2 reads SYDVKM. V lost 6 bases, J lost 0 bases, and 17 bases lay in between. CDR3 coding DNA: TGTGCCAGCAGACATAACCGGGACATAGCTAACTATGGCTACACCTTC. Residues: CASRHNRDIANYGYTF.